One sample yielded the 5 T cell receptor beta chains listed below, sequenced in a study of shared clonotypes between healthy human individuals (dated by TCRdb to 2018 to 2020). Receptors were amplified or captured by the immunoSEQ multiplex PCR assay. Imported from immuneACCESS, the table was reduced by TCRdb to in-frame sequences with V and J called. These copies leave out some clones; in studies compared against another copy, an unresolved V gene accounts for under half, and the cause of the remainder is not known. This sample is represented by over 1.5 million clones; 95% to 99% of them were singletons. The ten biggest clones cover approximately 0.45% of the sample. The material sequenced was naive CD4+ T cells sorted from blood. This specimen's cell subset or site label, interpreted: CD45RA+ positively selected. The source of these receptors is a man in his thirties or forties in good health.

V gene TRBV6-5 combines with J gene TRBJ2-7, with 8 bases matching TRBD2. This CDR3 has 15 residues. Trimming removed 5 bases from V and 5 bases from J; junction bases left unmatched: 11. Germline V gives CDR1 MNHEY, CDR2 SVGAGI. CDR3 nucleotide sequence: TGTGCCAGCAGTACGACTAGCGTAATACCACACGAGCAGTACTTC. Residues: CASSTTSVIPHEQYF.

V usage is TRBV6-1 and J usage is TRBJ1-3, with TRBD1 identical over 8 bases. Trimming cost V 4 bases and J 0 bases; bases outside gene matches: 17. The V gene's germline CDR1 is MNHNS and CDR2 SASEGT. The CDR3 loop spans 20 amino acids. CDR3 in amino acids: CASSVSVSRGQGSSGNTIYF. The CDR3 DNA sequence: TGTGCCAGCAGTGTTAGTGTTTCAAGAGGACAGGGTAGCTCTGGAAACACCATATATTTT.

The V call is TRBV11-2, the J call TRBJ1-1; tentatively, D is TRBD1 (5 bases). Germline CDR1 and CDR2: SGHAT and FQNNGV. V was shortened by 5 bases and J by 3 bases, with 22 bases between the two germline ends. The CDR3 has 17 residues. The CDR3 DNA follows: TGTGCCAGCAGCCTCATTGTGAGGGGTTTAGGTTACACTGAAGCTTTCTTT. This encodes CASSLIVRGLGYTEAFF.

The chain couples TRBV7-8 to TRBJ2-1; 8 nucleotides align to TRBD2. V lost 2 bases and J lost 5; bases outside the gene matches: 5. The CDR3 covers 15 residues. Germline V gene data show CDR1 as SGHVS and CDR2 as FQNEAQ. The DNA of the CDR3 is TGTGCCAGCAGCTTATCTAGGACTAGCAACAATGAGCAGTTCTTC. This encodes CASSLSRTSNNEQFF.

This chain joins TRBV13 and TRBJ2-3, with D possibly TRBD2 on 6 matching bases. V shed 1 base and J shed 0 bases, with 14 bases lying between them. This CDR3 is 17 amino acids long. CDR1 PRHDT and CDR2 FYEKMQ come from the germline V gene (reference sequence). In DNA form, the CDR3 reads TGTGCCAGCAGCTTAGTTGCGGGGCTGACTAGCACAGATACGCAGTATTTT. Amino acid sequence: CASSLVAGLTSTDTQYF. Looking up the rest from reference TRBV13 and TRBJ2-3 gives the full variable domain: AAGVIQSPRHLIKEKRETATLKCYPIPRHDTVYWYQQGPGQDPQFLISFYEKMQSDKGSIPDRFSAQQFSDYHSELNMSSLELGDSALYFCASSLVAGLTSTDTQYFGPGTRLTVL.